The rows below give T cell receptor beta chains drawn from one sample of a study of blood T cell repertoires in COVID-19. Profiling relied on immunoSEQ multiplex PCR, and the TCRdb table lists in-frame clones only, not all of them. The top ten clones hold 1.5% to 1.9% of a sample with 95,000 to 120,000 clones, 81% of them seen once. Sequenced material: peripheral blood. Every receptor here comes from a man aged 50-59 years with acute or convalescent COVID-19. Both conserved end residues are part of each CDR3. Fields, in order: D gene, V gene, J gene, CDR3 length, clone size, CDR3 protein, CDR3 DNA. A D gene is named only where the DNA matches it firmly. Size values are once, few and many counts, or a class for expanded clones, and some rows have none.

.,TRBV5-4,TRBJ1-1,13,.,CASSLAGGIEAFF,TGTGCCAGCAGCTTGGCGGGGGGGATTGAAGCTTTCTTT
.,TRBV20-1,TRBJ1-1,8,.,CSSAAPRF,TGCAGCTCTGCGGCCCCTCGCTTT
.,TRBV20-1,TRBJ1-6,15,once,CSASSSDSSNSPLHF,TGCAGTGCTAGTAGTTCGGACAGTAGTAATTCACCCCTCCACTTT
.,TRBV4-1,TRBJ1-2,16,.,CASSQVHDTLNYGYTF,TGCGCCAGCAGCCAAGTACACGACACCCTTAACTATGGCTACACCTTC
.,TRBV5-6,TRBJ1-2,14,.,CASSGTGGRLGYTF,TGTGCCAGCAGCGGTACAGGAGGGAGACTAGGCTACACCTTC
TRBD1,TRBV2,TRBJ2-3,15,.,CASSDRQGPTDTQYF,TGTGCCAGCAGTGACCGACAGGGGCCCACAGATACGCAGTATTTT
.,TRBV28,TRBJ1-1,12,.,CASSFSNTEAFF,TGTGCCAGCAGTTTCTCGAACACTGAAGCTTTCTTT
.,TRBV6-5,TRBJ1-3,15,.,CASSPPGRLGNTIYF,TGTGCCAGCAGTCCCCCAGGAAGGCTTGGAAACACCATATATTTT
TRBD1,TRBV5-1,TRBJ1-4,16,few,CASSFQGAILNEKLFF,TGCGCCAGCAGCTTCCAGGGGGCGATCCTTAATGAAAAACTGTTTTTT
TRBD2,TRBV11-3,TRBJ2-2,18,.,CASSLDSGGDLNTGELFF,TGTGCCAGCAGCTTAGATAGTGGGGGGGACCTGAACACCGGGGAGCTGTTTTTT
TRBD1,TRBV19,TRBJ1-5,15,.,CASSQQGWGDQPQHF,TGTGCCAGTAGCCAACAGGGGTGGGGGGATCAGCCCCAGCATTTT
TRBD1,TRBV9,TRBJ2-3,16,.,CASSTHRGGITDTQYF,TGTGCCAGCAGTACCCACAGGGGCGGCATCACAGATACGCAGTATTTT
.,TRBV19,TRBJ2-2,15,.,CAAAAQGRGTGELFF,TGTGCCGCTGCTGCCCAGGGGCGAGGCACCGGGGAGCTGTTTTTT
TRBD2,TRBV3-1/TRBV3-2,TRBJ2-7,15,.,CASSQLSGGPYEQYF,TGTGCCAGCAGCCAATTATCGGGGGGGCCCTACGAGCAGTACTTC
TRBD1,TRBV3-1/TRBV3-2,TRBJ1-5,13,.,CASSQGSGTALHF,TGTGCCAGCAGCCAAGGTTCCGGGACAGCACTGCATTTT
TRBD1,TRBV6-5,TRBJ2-7,15,.,CASGKITGGLYEQYF,TGTGCCAGCGGAAAAATAACAGGGGGCTTATACGAGCAGTACTTC
.,TRBV5-6,TRBJ1-3,17,.,CASRITTRGPSGNTIYF,TGTGCCAGCAGAATCACGACAAGGGGTCCCTCTGGAAACACCATATATTTT
TRBD1,TRBV6-1,TRBJ2-3,15,.,CASSERQGWPDTQYF,TGTGCCAGCAGTGAGCGACAGGGTTGGCCAGATACGCAGTATTTT
.,TRBV3-1/TRBV3-2,TRBJ2-3,15,.,CASSPDLSSTDTQYF,TGTGCCAGCAGCCCTGATCTATCAAGCACAGATACGCAGTATTTT
.,TRBV5-1,TRBJ1-2,14,few,CASSPGGQGNGYTF,TGCGCCAGCAGCCCTGGCGGGCAGGGGAATGGCTACACCTTC
TRBD1,TRBV28,TRBJ1-1,16,few,CASSDRGFRRNTEAFF,TGTGCCAGCAGTGACAGGGGGTTTCGACGGAACACTGAAGCTTTCTTT
TRBD1,TRBV11-2,TRBJ2-6,18,.,CASSLERTGSAGANVLTF,TGTGCCAGCAGCTTAGAAAGGACAGGGAGCGCTGGGGCCAACGTCCTGACTTTC
TRBD1,TRBV7-2,TRBJ1-1,15,.,CASSFQARQGTEAFF,TGTGCCAGCAGCTTCCAGGCCCGACAGGGTACTGAAGCTTTCTTT
TRBD2,TRBV5-1,TRBJ2-7,15,.,CASSLAGGVIDEQYF,TGCGCCAGCAGCTTGGCTGGGGGGGTGATCGACGAGCAGTACTTC
.,TRBV10-3,TRBJ1-5,15,.,CAISDRGGGNQPQHF,TGTGCCATCAGTGACCGGGGGGGTGGCAATCAGCCCCAGCATTTT